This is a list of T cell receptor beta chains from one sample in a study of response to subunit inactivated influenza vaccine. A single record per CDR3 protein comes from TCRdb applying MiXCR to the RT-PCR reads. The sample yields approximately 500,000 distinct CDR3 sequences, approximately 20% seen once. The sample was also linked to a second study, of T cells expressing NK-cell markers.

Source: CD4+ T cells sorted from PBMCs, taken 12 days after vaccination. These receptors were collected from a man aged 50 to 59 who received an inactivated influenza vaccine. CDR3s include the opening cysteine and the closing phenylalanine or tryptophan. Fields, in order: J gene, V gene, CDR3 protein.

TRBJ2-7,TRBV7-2,CASSEGQGAFEQYF
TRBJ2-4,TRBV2,CASSERAGGVGKNIQYF
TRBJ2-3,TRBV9,CASSVQAGGRTDTQYF
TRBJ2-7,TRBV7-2,CASSLEGGFPYEQYF
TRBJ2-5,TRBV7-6,CASSVYSGGAGETQYF
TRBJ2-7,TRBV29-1,CSVRDRVSYEQYF
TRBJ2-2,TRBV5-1,CASSFGTNTGELFF
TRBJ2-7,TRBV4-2,CASSQGRGGPYEQYF
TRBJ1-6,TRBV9,CASSVVGTGSPLHF
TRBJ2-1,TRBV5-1,CASSGGQNNNEQFF
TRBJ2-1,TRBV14,CASSGLAGLSSYNEQFF
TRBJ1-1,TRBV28,CASSFYSLNTEAFF
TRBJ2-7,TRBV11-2,CASSSRTSGRVDEQYF
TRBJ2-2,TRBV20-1,CCARLGRVNTGELFF
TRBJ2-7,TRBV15,CATSREDGSYEQYF
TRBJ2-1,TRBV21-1,CASSKVLAGINEQFF
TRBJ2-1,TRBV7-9,CASNLAGGVFNEQFF
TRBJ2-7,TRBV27,CASSLQGSIDEQYF
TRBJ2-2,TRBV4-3,CASSQFGAGELFF
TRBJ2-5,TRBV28,CASRAGGPETQYF
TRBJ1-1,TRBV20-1,CSASEQGFTAFF
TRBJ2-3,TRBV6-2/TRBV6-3,CASSRLGTDTQYF
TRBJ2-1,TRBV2,CASSDVAVEQFF
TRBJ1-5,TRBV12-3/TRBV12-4,CASSATGGRSNQPQHF
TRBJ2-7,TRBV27,CASSLKVGQGMDQEYF
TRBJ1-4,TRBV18,CASSPRQGRDEKLFF
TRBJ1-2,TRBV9,CASSVTGTAGYGYTF